The source of this T cell receptor (beta chain) is a study of blood T cell repertoires in COVID-19. About the research overall: Specimens from acute and convalescent COVID-19 originated in the United States, Italy and Spain. Sources were T cells, B-cell-depleted T cells, or PBMCs; the material itself was cDNA or gDNA.

In the authors' workflow: Reference gene primer amplification gave estimated nucleated cell counts. Here immunoSEQ multiplex PCR was the method, and the copy in TCRdb shows in-frame clones only, minus some. The D gene and trimming were derived from the DNA, and the V and J assignments and clone size from that table. Of some 250,000 clones in the sample, about 86% were seen once. Trimming took 3 bases from V and 7 from J; bases not matched to a gene: 15. CDR1 and CDR2 (germline): SGHDT, YYEEEE. This CDR3 spans 18 amino acids. The clonotype originates from a woman in her 30s who had recovered from COVID-19. Source material: peripheral blood. The genes are TRBV5-6 and TRBJ2-2, with TRBD1 matching over 10 bases. CDR3 region: CASSSSLTGTGVNGELFF. The CDR3 coding sequence is TGTGCCAGCAGCTCCTCCCTTACCGGGACAGGGGTTAACGGGGAGCTGTTTTTT.